A single sample is the source of the 2 T cell receptor beta chains below, sequenced in a study of CD8+ T cells in alopecia areata (dated by TCRdb to the late 2010s). Library preparation used the immunoSEQ multiplex PCR assay. For TCR sequencing, RNA was extracted from every sample and reverse transcribed into cDNA to serve as template. TCRdb took this table from immuneACCESS and kept in-frame rearrangements with V and J called. Such tables lack part of the clones; where checked against another copy, unresolved V genes explain under half of the gap, and the rest is unexplained. This sample holds roughly 150,000 clones; 62% were observed only once. 30% to 45% of the sample rests with the top ten. The specimen sequenced was CD8+ T cells sorted from blood. The source is a human donor in good health.

This clone was seen once. The chain joins TRBV27 to TRBJ2-1, with 9 bases identical to TRBD2. J was trimmed by 3 bases and V by 5 bases; bases with no gene match: 2. Germline CDR1 is MNHEY and CDR2 is SMNVEV (reference sequence). The CDR3 is 14 residues long. CDR3 sequence: CASSLTSGYNEQFF. Written as DNA, the CDR3 is TGTGCCAGCAGTCTGACTAGCGGCTACAATGAGCAGTTCTTC.

The genes are TRBV11-2 and TRBJ1-2, with unresolved D. Germline CDR1 SGHAT, CDR2 FQNNGV. CDR3 size: 16 residues. Trimming left V 5 bases short and J 4 bases short, with 20 bases between. The CDR3 reads CASSSLREVSVYGYTF. Here the CDR3 DNA reads TGTGCCAGCAGCAGCCTACGGGAGGTCTCCGTCTATGGCTACACCTTC.